This paragraph reports one T cell receptor beta chain. What it recognizes is unknown. The V gene lost 4 bases and the J gene lost 4 bases, with 23 bases spanning the gap. Per germline, CDR1 SGHKS and CDR2 YYEKEE (reference sequence). This CDR3 contains 17 residues. These data are taken from a study of T cell responses to AZD1222 COVID-19 vaccine. Study results and caveats: Most donors were white British, females outnumbered males, and clonal diversity was possibly underestimated. Two doses of AZD1222 preceded a rise in Spike-specific TCR breadth and depth.

Produced via immunoSEQ multiplex PCR; TCRdb's table is partial and in-frame only. The sample lists about 140,000 clones, roughly 92% occurring once. Material: peripheral blood, obtained on day 0 of AZD1222 vaccination. This TCR came from an adult in good health. The V call is TRBV5-5, the J call TRBJ2-5, with a possible D match to TRBD2 (5 bases). The CDR3 spells CASSRSTSRVMSETQYF. CDR3 in DNA: TGTGCCAGCAGCCGCTCCACTAGTCGGGTGATGTCAGAGACCCAGTACTTC.